This TCR beta chain came from a study of blood T cell repertoires in COVID-19. As for the study in general: PBMCs, B-cell-depleted T cells, or T cells provided the cDNA or gDNA that made up the material.

The CDR3 totals 15 residues. Germline loops: CDR1 LNHDA, CDR2 SQIVND (reference sequence). The V end was cut by 0 bases, the J end by 10 bases, with 17 bases between. Clinical history reported by participants formed the basis on which cohorts were assigned. Participants in the exposed group had met a COVID-19 case in the 2 weeks before joining the study. Source study methods: Amplification of reference gene primers provided the estimated nucleated cell counts. TCRdb's copy holds only in-frame clones and misses some; the assay was immunoSEQ multiplex PCR. Clone size and V and J calls were adopted from that table, with D and trimming inferred from the DNA. Seen here are around 320,000 clones, under 90% observed once, and the top ten hold less than 3.5%.

Sequenced material: PBMCs or T cells enriched from blood (not recorded which). This receptor was taken from a woman in her fifties or sixties who had been exposed to COVID-19. The gene calls are TRBV19 and TRBJ2-3; D is possibly TRBD1 (6 bases). The CDR3 loop is CASSIDLSTGSAQYF. CDR3 sequence (DNA): TGTGCCAGTAGTATAGACCTCTCCACAGGGTCGGCGCAGTATTTT.